This T cell receptor (beta chain) was observed in a study of blood T cell repertoires in COVID-19. Study information: Acute and convalescent COVID-19 specimens originated in the United States, Italy and Spain. The analysed material was cDNA or gDNA that came from T cells, B-cell-depleted T cells, or PBMCs.

Original processing notes: Amplification from reference gene primers served as the basis for estimated nucleated cell counts. TCRdb keeps only in-frame clones here, not all; method: immunoSEQ multiplex PCR. The V and J calls and the clone size are those of that table, but D and trimming were determined from the DNA. In the table there are 50,000 to 75,000 clones, 90% to 95% of which are singletons. Germline V gene data show CDR1 as SGHDT and CDR2 as YYEEEE. Trimming removed 0 bases at V and 5 bases at J, with 6 bases between. The CDR3 has 13 amino acids. Sequenced: peripheral blood. The chain has TRBV5-6 and TRBJ1-5; no firm D call. This clonotype originated in a man aged 45-60 years with active COVID-19. The CDR3 reads CASSLAGYQPQHF. The CDR3 DNA is TGTGCCAGCAGCTTGGCCGGGTATCAGCCCCAGCATTTT.